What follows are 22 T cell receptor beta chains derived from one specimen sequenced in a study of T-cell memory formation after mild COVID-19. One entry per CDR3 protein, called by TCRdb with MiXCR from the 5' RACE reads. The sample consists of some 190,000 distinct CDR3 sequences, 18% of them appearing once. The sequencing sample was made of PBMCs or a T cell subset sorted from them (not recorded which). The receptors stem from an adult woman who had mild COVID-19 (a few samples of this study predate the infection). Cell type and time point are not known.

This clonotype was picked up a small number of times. CDR3 bases: TGTGCCACCAGACCAGGGGGCGCAGCCGGCACTGAAGCTTTCTTT. Translation gives CATRPGGAAGTEAFF. The genes are TRBV6-5 and TRBJ1-1; 8 bases line up with TRBD1. V gave up 10 bases and J gave up 4 bases; unmatched junction bases: 14. The CDR3 is made up of 15 amino acids. CDR1 is MNHEY and CDR2 is SVGAGI in the germline V gene.

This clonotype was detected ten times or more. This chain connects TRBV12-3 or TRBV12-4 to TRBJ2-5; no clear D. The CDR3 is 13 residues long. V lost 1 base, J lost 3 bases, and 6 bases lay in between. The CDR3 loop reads CASSLGRKETQYF. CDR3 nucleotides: TGTGCCAGCAGTTTAGGCAGAAAAGAGACCCAGTACTTC.

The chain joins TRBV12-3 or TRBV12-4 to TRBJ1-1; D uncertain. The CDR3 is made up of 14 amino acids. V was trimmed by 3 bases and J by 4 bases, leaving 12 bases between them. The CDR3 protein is CASSLVGSSTEAFF. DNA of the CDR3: TGTGCCAGCAGTTTGGTCGGGTCTAGCACTGAAGCTTTCTTT.

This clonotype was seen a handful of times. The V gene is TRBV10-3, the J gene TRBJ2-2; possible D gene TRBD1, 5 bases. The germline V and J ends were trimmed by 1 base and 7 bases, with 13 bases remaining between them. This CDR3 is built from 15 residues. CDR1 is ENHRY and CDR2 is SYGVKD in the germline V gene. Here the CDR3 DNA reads TGTGCCATCAGTGAGTTCGCAGGGTTGAACGGGGAGCTGTTTTTT. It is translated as CAISEFAGLNGELFF.

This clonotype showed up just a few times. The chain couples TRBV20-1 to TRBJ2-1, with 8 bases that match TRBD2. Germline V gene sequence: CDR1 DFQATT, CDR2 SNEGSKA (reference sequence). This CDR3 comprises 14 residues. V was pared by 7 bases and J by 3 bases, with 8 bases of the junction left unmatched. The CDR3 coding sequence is TGCAGTGTCCCAACCCGGGAGGGCTACAATGAGCAGTTCTTC. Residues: CSVPTREGYNEQFF.

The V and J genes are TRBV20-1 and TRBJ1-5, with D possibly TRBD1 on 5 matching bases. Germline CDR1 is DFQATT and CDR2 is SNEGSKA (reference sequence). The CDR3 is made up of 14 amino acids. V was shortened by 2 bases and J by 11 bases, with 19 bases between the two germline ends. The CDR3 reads CSARPRAGIGAQHF. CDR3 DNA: TGCAGTGCTAGACCCCGGGCCGGGATAGGGGCCCAGCATTTT.

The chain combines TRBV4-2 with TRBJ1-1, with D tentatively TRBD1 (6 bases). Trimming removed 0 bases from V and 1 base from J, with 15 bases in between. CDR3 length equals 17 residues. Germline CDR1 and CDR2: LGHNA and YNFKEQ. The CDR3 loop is CASSQDQPGHANTEAFF. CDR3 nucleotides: TGTGCCAGCAGCCAAGATCAGCCGGGACACGCGAACACTGAAGCTTTCTTT.

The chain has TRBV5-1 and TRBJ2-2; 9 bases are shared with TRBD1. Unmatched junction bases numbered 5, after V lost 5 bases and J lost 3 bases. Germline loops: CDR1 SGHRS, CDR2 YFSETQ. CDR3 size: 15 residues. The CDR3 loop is CASSRQGDHTGELFF. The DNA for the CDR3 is TGCGCCAGCAGTAGACAGGGGGATCACACCGGGGAGCTGTTTTTT.

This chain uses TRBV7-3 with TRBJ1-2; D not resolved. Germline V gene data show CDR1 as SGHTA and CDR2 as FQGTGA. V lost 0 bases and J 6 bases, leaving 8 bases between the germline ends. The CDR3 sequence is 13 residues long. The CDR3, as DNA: TGTGCCAGCAGCTTAACGTTGACGGATGGCTACACCTTC. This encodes CASSLTLTDGYTF.

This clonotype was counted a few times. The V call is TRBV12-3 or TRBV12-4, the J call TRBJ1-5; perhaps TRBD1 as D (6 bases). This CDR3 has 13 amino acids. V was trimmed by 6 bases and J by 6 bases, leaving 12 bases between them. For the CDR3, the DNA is TGTGCCAGCAGCTCAAACAGGGTTCAGCCCCAGCATTTT. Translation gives CASSSNRVQPQHF.

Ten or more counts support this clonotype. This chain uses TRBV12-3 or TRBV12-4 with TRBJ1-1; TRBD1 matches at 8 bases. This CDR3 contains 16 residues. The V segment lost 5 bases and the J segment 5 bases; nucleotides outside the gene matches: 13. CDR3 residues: CASSPTRDRPGTEAFF. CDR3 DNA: TGTGCCAGCAGTCCTACCCGGGACAGGCCGGGAACTGAAGCTTTCTTT.

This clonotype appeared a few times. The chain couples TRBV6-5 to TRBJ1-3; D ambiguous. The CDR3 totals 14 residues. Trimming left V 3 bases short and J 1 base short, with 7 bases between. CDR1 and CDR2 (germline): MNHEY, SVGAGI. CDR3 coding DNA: TGTGCCAGCAGTTATGCGGGGTCTGGAAACACCATATATTTT. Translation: CASSYAGSGNTIYF.

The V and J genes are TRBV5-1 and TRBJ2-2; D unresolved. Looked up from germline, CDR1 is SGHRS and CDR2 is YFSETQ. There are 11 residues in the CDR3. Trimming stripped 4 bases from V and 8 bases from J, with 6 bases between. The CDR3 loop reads CASSLWGELFF. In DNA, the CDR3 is TGCGCCAGCAGCCTCTGGGGGGAGCTGTTTTTT.

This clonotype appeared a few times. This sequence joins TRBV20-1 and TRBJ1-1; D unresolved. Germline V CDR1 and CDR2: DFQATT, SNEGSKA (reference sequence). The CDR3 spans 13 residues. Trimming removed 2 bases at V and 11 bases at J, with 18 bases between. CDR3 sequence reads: CSARITDPGVAFF. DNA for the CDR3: TGCAGTGCTAGAATAACGGATCCGGGCGTCGCTTTCTTT.

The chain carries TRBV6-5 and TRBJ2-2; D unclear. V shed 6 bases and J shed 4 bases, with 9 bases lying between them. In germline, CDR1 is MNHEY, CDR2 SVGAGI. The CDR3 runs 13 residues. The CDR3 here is CASRRARTGELFF. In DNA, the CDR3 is TGTGCCAGCAGAAGGGCGCGCACCGGGGAGCTGTTTTTT.

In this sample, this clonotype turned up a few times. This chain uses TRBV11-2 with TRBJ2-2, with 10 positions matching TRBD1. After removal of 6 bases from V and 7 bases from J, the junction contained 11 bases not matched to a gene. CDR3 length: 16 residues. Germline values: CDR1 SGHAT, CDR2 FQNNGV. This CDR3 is CASRSLTGGLFGELFF. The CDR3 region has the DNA TGTGCCAGCAGGTCCTTGACAGGGGGCCTTTTCGGGGAGCTGTTTTTT.

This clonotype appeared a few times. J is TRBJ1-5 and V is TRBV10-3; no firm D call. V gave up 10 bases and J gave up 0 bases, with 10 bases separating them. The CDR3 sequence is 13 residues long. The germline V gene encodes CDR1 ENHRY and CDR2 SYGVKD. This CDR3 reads CATTDNSNQPQHF. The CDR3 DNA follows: TGTGCCACCACAGACAATAGCAATCAGCCCCAGCATTTT.

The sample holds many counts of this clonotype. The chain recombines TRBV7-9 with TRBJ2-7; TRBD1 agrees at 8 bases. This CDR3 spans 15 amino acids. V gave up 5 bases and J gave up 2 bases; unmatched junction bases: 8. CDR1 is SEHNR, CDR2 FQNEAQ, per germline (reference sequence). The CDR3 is CASSPTGTGAYEQYF. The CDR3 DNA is TGTGCCAGCAGCCCAACCGGGACAGGAGCCTACGAGCAGTACTTC.

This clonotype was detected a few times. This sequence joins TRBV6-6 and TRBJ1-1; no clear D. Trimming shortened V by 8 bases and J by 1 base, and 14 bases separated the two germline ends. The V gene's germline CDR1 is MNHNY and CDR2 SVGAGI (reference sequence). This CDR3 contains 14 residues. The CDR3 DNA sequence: TGTGCCAGCCGTAGCGATGGTGCGAACACTGAAGCTTTCTTT. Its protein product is CASRSDGANTEAFF.

For the CDR3, the DNA is TGTGCCAGCAGCTCACCGGGACTAGCGGGAGAAGAGACCCAGTACTTC. The encoded protein is CASSSPGLAGEETQYF. This chain connects TRBV7-2 to TRBJ2-5, with 14 bases fitting TRBD2. The V gene's germline CDR1 is SGHTA and CDR2 FQGNSA. V lost 4 bases and J lost 3; bases outside the gene matches: 4. This CDR3 comprises 16 residues.

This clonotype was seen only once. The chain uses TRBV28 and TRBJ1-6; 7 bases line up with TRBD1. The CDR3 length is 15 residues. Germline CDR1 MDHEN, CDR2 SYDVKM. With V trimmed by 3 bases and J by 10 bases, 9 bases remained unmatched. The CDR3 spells CASSLIDRDGSPLHF. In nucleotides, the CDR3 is TGTGCCAGCAGTTTGATTGACAGGGATGGATCACCCCTCCACTTT.

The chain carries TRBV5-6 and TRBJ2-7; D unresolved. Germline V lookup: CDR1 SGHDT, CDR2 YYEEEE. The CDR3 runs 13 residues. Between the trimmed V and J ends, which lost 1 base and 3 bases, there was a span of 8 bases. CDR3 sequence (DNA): TGTGCCAGCAGCTTGCCTCCGAACTACGAGCAGTACTTC. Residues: CASSLPPNYEQYF.